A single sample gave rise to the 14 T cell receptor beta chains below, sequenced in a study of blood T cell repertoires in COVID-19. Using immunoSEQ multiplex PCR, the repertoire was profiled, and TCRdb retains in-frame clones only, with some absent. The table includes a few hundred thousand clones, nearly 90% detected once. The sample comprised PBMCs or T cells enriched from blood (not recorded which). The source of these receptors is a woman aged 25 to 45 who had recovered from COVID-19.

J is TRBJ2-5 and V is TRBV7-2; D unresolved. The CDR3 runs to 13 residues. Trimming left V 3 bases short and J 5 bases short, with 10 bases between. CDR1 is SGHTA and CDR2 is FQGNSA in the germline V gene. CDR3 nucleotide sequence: TGTGCCAGCAGCTTGACTCAATGGGAGACCCAGTACTTC. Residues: CASSLTQWETQYF.

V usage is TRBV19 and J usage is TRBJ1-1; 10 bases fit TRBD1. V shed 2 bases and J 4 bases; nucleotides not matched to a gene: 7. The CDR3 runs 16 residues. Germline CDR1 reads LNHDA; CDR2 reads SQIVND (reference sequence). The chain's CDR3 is CASSISTGGASTEAFF. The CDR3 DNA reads TGTGCCAGTAGTATATCGACAGGGGGCGCGAGCACTGAAGCTTTCTTT.

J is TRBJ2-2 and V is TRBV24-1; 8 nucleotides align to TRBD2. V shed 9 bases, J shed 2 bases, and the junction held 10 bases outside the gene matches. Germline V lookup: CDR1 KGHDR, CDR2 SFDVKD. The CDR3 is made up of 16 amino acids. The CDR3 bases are TGTGCCACCTATATAGCGGGGCCCCTTAACACCGGGGAGCTGTTTTTT. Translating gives CATYIAGPLNTGELFF.

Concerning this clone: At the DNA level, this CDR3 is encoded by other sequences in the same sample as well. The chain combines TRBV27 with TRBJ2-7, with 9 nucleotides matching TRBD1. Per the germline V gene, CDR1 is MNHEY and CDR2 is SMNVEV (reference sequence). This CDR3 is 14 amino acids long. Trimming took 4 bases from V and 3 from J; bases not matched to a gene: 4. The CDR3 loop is CASSSGTGYYEQYF. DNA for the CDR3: TGTGCCAGCAGTTCAGGGACAGGGTACTACGAGCAGTACTTC.

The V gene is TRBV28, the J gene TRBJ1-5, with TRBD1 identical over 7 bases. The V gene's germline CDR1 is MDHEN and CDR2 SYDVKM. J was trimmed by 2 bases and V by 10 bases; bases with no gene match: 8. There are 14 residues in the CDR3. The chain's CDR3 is CATRGTERNQPQHF. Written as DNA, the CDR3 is TGTGCCACTCGGGGGACAGAACGCAATCAGCCCCAGCATTTT.

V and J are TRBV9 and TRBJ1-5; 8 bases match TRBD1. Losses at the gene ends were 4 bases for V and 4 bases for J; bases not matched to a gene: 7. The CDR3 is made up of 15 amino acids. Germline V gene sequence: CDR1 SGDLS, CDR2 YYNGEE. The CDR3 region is CASSTGQGSNQPQHF. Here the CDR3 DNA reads TGTGCCAGCAGCACTGGACAGGGATCAAATCAGCCCCAGCATTTT. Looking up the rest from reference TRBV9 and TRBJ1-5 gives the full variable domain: DSGVTQTPKHLITATGQRVTLRCSPRSGDLSVYWYQQSLDQGLQFLIQYYNGEERAKGNILERFSAQQFPDLHSELNLSSLELGDSALYFCASSTGQGSNQPQHFGDGTRLSIL.

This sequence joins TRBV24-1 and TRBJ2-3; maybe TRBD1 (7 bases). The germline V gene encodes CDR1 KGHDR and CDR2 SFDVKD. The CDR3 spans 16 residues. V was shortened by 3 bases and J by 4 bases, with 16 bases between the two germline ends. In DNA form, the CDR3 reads TGTGCCACCAGTGATCAGGGGGGCAGTTGGCCAGATACGCAGTATTTT. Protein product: CATSDQGGSWPDTQYF.

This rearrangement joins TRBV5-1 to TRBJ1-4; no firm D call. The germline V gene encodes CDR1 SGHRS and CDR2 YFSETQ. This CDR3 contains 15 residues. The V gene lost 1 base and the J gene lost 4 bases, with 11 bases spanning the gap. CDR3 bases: TGCGCCAGCAGCTTGCTGGGCGAGGGTAATGAAAAACTGTTTTTT. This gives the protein CASSLLGEGNEKLFF.

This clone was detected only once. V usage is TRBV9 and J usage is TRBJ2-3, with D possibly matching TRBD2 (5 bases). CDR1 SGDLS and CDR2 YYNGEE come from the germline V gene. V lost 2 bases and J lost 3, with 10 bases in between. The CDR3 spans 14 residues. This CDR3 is CASSVGAATDTQYF. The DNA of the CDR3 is TGTGCCAGCAGCGTGGGAGCGGCGACAGATACGCAGTATTTT.

CDR3 DNA sequence: TGTGCCAGCAGTCGGGACAGGGGCCATCAGTACTTC. Translated: CASSRDRGHQYF. J is TRBJ2-4 and V is TRBV28, with 10 bases that match TRBD1. Trimming took 5 bases from V and 12 from J; bases not matched to a gene: 4. CDR1 is MDHEN and CDR2 is SYDVKM in the germline V gene. The CDR3 sequence is 12 residues long.

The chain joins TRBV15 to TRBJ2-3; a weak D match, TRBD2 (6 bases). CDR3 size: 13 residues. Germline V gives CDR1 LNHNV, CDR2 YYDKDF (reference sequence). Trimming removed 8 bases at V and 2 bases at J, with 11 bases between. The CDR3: CATGDFYTDTQYF. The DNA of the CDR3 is TGTGCCACCGGGGACTTCTACACAGATACGCAGTATTTT.

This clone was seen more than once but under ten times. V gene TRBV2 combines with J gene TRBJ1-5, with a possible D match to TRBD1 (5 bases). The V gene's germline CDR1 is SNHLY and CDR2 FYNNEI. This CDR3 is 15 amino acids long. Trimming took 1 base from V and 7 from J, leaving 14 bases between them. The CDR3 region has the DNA TGTGCCAGCAGTGAAGACGTCGTTCGGGGGCAGCCCCAGCATTTT. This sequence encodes CASSEDVVRGQPQHF.

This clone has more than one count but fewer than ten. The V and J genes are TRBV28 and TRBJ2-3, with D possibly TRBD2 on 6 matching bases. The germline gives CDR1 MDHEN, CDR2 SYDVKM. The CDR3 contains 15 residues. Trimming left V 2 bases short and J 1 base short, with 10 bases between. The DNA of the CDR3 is TGTGCCAGCAGTTTAGTTACTAGCCGCACAGATACGCAGTATTTT. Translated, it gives CASSLVTSRTDTQYF. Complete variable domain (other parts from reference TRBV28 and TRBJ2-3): DVKVTQSSRYLVKRTGEKVFLECVQDMDHENMFWYRQDPGLGLRLIYFSYDVKMKEKGDIPEGYSVSREKKERFSLILESASTNQTSMYLCASSLVTSRTDTQYFGPGTRLTVL.

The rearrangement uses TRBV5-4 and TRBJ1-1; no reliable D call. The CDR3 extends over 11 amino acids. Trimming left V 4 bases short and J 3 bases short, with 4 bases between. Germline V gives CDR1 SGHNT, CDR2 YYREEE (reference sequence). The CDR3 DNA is TGTGCCAGCAGCGACTACACTGAAGCTTTCTTT. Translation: CASSDYTEAFF.